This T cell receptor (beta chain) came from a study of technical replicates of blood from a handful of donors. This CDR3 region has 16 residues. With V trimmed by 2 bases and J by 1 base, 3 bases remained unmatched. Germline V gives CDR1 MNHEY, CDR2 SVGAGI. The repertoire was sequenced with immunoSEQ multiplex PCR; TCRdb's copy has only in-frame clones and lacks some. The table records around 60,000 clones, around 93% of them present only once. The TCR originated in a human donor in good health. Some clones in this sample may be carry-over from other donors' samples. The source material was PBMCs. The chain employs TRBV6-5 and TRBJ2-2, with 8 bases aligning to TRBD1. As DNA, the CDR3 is TGTGCCAGCAGTTACGTGGGACAGGTGAACACCGGGGAGCTGTTTTTT. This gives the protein CASSYVGQVNTGELFF.